The rows below give T cell receptor beta chains drawn from one sample of a study of blood T cell repertoires in COVID-19. Method: immunoSEQ multiplex PCR; TCRdb's copy keeps in-frame clones and lacks some. Seen here are about 670,000 clones, 80% to 90% observed once, and the top ten hold about 0.24%. The specimen sequenced was peripheral blood. The receptors derive from a woman aged 18-35 years with acute or convalescent COVID-19. Both conserved end residues are part of each CDR3. The order of the fields is J gene, V gene, clone size, D gene, CDR3 DNA, CDR3 protein. A D gene is named only where the DNA matches it firmly. Size is stated for part of the rows, as once, few or many counts, or as a class when the clone is expanded.

>TRBJ2-1|TRBV19|-|-
TGTGCCAGTAGTCCCGGGGTGGGTGAGCAGTTCTTC
CASSPGVGEQFF
>TRBJ1-2|TRBV7-8|-|TRBD1
TGTGCCAGCAGCTCAAGGACAGGGTCAGTAAAAGATGGCTACACCTTC
CASSSRTGSVKDGYTF
>TRBJ1-2|TRBV25-1|-|TRBD1
TGTGCCAGCAGTGAGTCCGGGAGAGGGGGCAACTATGGCTACACCTTC
CASSESGRGGNYGYTF
>TRBJ1-2|TRBV30|-|TRBD1
TGTGCCTGGAGACCCCAGGGGGCGCGGTATGGCTACACCTTC
CAWRPQGARYGYTF
>TRBJ1-2|TRBV7-2|once|-
TGTGCCAGCAGCCCTAAGTTGGGGAGCAACTATGGCTACACCTTC
CASSPKLGSNYGYTF
>TRBJ1-1|TRBV9|-|TRBD1
TGTGCCAGCAGCGTTGACAGGGCCCCGAAAACGAACACTGAAGCTTTCTTT
CASSVDRAPKTNTEAFF
>TRBJ1-6|TRBV12-5|-|-
TGTGCTAGTGGTTTGGCAGGGGCAGGCCATAATTCACCCCTCCACTTT
CASGLAGAGHNSPLHF
>TRBJ1-4|TRBV5-6|-|-
TGTGCCAGCAGCTTATTGGGGCAGGGGGAAAAACTGTTTTTT
CASSLLGQGEKLFF
>TRBJ2-7|TRBV27|-|TRBD1
TGTGCCAGCAGTTTAGGGTACAGGGGCTTCTACGAGCAGTACTTC
CASSLGYRGFYEQYF
>TRBJ1-2|TRBV4-3|once|-
TGCGCCAGCAGCCCGCAAGCCTCGCTTCCCAACTATGGCTACACCTTC
CASSPQASLPNYGYTF
>TRBJ2-2|TRBV11-2|-|-
TGTGCCAGCAGCTTAAACCCCAGCAGGGCAAACACCGGGGAGCTGTTTTTT
CASSLNPSRANTGELFF
>TRBJ1-2|TRBV12-3/TRBV12-4|-|TRBD1
TGTGCCAGCAGTTGGGACAGGAGGGGCTACACCTTC
CASSWDRRGYTF
>TRBJ2-7|TRBV7-2|-|TRBD2
TGTGCCAGCAGCTACGTTAGCGGGGGGTGGTACGAGCAGTACTTC
CASSYVSGGWYEQYF
>TRBJ1-1|TRBV4-1|-|-
TGCGCCAGCAGCCAAGGGCAGGGGCGGCAGTTGAACACTGAAGCTTTCTTT
CASSQGQGRQLNTEAFF
>TRBJ2-3|TRBV18|-|TRBD1
TGTGCCAGCTCACCCGGACAGGTTGGGGAATGGCTCACAGATACGCAGTATTTT
CASSPGQVGEWLTDTQYF
>TRBJ1-3|TRBV9|-|-
TGTGCCAGCAGCGAGGAGGGAGACTCTGGAAACACCATATATTTT
CASSEEGDSGNTIYF
>TRBJ1-3|TRBV6-5|-|-
TGTGCCAGCAGGAGAGAAAACACCATATATTTT
CASRRENTIYF
>TRBJ2-1|TRBV2|-|-
TGTGCCAGCAAGGGGGTACCCTACAATGAGCAGTTCTTC
CASKGVPYNEQFF
>TRBJ1-6|TRBV6-6|-|-
TGTGCCAGCAGTCTATGGGCAGGAACCTCCTATAATTCACCCCTCCACTTT
CASSLWAGTSYNSPLHF
>TRBJ2-6|TRBV5-1|-|-
TGCGCCAGTCGCAGGGGCGGCTCTGGGGCCAACGTCCTGACTTTC
CASRRGGSGANVLTF
>TRBJ1-1|TRBV24-1|-|-
TGTGCCACCAGGTCACACCCGGGCACTGAAGCTTTCTTT
CATRSHPGTEAFF
>TRBJ2-1|TRBV2|-|-
TGTGCCAGCAGCCTTACAGGCGATTACAATGAGCAGTTCTTC
CASSLTGDYNEQFF
>TRBJ2-3|TRBV5-1|-|TRBD2
TGCGCCAGCAGCCGGGGGACTAGCGGCCCAAGCACAGATACGCAGTATTTT
CASSRGTSGPSTDTQYF
>TRBJ2-3|TRBV11-2|-|-
TGTGCCAGCAGCTTATACGGCCAGGGGACAGATACGCAGTATTTT
CASSLYGQGTDTQYF
>TRBJ2-1|TRBV27|-|-
TGTGCCAGCAGTGATCCGAGCCATGAGCAGTTCTTC
CASSDPSHEQFF
>TRBJ1-5|TRBV29-1|-|TRBD1
TGCAGCGTTGTCGGGACAGGGGTCAATCAGCCCCAGCATTTT
CSVVGTGVNQPQHF
>TRBJ2-7|TRBV27|-|TRBD2
TGTGCCAGCAGTTTACCGGGAGGGGAGCAGTACTTC
CASSLPGGEQYF
>TRBJ1-5|TRBV4-2|-|TRBD1
TGTGCCAGCAGCCAAGACGGACAGGGACATAGCAATCAGCCCCAGCATTTT
CASSQDGQGHSNQPQHF
>TRBJ1-1|TRBV30|-|-
TGTGCCTGGAGCCCAACGGGGGGAACTGAAGCTTTCTTT
CAWSPTGGTEAFF
>TRBJ1-2|TRBV19|-|TRBD1
TGTGCCAGTAGTATTGACAGGGGGCATCGGTATGGCTACACCTTC
CASSIDRGHRYGYTF
>TRBJ2-5|TRBV3-1/TRBV3-2|-|TRBD2
TGTGCCAGCAGCTGCCATAGCGGGGGGGACCAAGAGACCCAGTACTTC
CASSCHSGGDQETQYF
>TRBJ1-2|TRBV5-1|-|-
TGCGCCAGCAGCTTGGGGGAGGGTCTTGGCGATGGCTACACCTTC
CASSLGEGLGDGYTF
>TRBJ1-1|TRBV19|-|-
TGTGCCAGTAGTGACAGGTACGACACTGAAGCTTTCTTT
CASSDRYDTEAFF
>TRBJ2-3|TRBV11-2|-|TRBD2
TGTGCCAGCAGCTCACTAAAGCGGGGGCGGTTCCACACAGATACGCAGTATTTT
CASSSLKRGRFHTDTQYF
>TRBJ1-1|TRBV13|-|-
TGTGCCAGCACGAGTCCCGGGAGGGTGAACACTGAAGCTTTCTTT
CASTSPGRVNTEAFF
>TRBJ1-1|TRBV19|-|-
TGTGCCAGTAGTACATCCAGGTCGCAGAAAATCACTGAAGCTTTCTTT
CASSTSRSQKITEAFF
>TRBJ2-3|TRBV2|-|TRBD1
TGTGCCAGCAGGGGACAGGGAGTAGATACGCAGTATTTT
CASRGQGVDTQYF
>TRBJ1-2|TRBV12-3/TRBV12-4|-|-
TGTGCCAGCACGTCCGGTAGGGGACTGTACACCTTC
CASTSGRGLYTF
>TRBJ1-3|TRBV6-1|-|-
TGTGCCAGCAGTGATCCCAAATCAAGGCGGGGGTGTGGAAACACCATATATTTT
CASSDPKSRRGCGNTIYF
>TRBJ2-5|TRBV7-9|-|TRBD1
TGTGCCAGCAGCTTGGTAGGGGGCCTGGAGACCCAGTACTTC
CASSLVGGLETQYF
>TRBJ1-2|TRBV12-3/TRBV12-4|-|-
TGTGCCAGCAGCCGCCTATTCTATGGCTACACCTTC
CASSRLFYGYTF
>TRBJ1-2|TRBV28|-|-
TGTGCCAGCAGTCCCTCCCGCCGTTCAGGGAACTATGGCTACACCTTC
CASSPSRRSGNYGYTF
>TRBJ2-7|TRBV3-1/TRBV3-2|-|TRBD2
TGTGCCAGCAGCCAGTCTAGCGGGCGGGCTTCTCCCTACGAGCAGTACTTC
CASSQSSGRASPYEQYF
>TRBJ1-2|TRBV12-5|-|TRBD1
TGTGCTAGTGGTCTCCCCCCCGGGACAGATAACTATGGCTACACCTTC
CASGLPPGTDNYGYTF
>TRBJ1-1|TRBV6-5|-|-
TGTGCCAGCAGAGTTACTGGAGGGCTGGGTACTGAAGCTTTCTTT
CASRVTGGLGTEAFF
>TRBJ1-5|TRBV24-1|-|-
TGTGCCACCCAAGATTGGGGGGTAGACCAGCCCCAGCATTTT
CATQDWGVDQPQHF
>TRBJ2-5|TRBV5-4|-|TRBD1
TGTGCCAGCAGCTCTCCCGACAGGGTTCCATCCGCCCAGTACTTC
CASSSPDRVPSAQYF
>TRBJ2-1|TRBV3-1/TRBV3-2|-|TRBD1
TGTGCCAGCAGCCACGACAGGGGGCCCCCCGACAATGAGCAGTTCTTC
CASSHDRGPPDNEQFF
>TRBJ1-2|TRBV24-1|-|-
TGTGCCACCAGTGATTTAGCCACCGGCTATGGCTACACCTTC
CATSDLATGYGYTF
>TRBJ2-1|TRBV19|-|TRBD2
TGTGCCAGTAAGAACGGGGGGAGCTACAATGAGCAGTTCTTC
CASKNGGSYNEQFF
>TRBJ1-6|TRBV5-8|-|-
TGTGCCAGCAGACAGGGAGGGTCACCCCTCCACTTT
CASRQGGSPLHF
>TRBJ2-2|TRBV5-1|-|-
TGCGCCAGCAGCTTGGCCGAAGTAGCGTCCACCGGGGAGCTGTTTTTT
CASSLAEVASTGELFF